This is a list of T cell receptor beta chains from one sample in a study of cytomegalovirus exposure and HLA in healthy donors. Method: immunoSEQ multiplex PCR; TCRdb's copy keeps in-frame clones and lacks some. This repertoire shows fewer than 100,000 clones, roughly 80% found once; its top ten account for roughly 3%. The sequenced sample was PBMCs. These receptors were obtained from a man aged 40-50 years in good health and CMV-seronegative. Each CDR3 is given with its conserved first and last residue. The D gene is left open where the match is weak. A clone size is listed for some rows: how often the clone was seen (once, few, many), or a class if it is expanded.

d_gene	abundance	len	j_gene	v_gene	CDR3aa	CDR3nt
NA	once	14	TRBJ1-1	TRBV11-2	CASSSREMNTEAFF	TGTGCCAGCAGCTCAAGGGAGATGAACACTGAAGCTTTCTTT
TRBD1	NA	14	TRBJ1-1	TRBV7-9	CASSWDRGVTEAFF	TGTGCCAGCAGCTGGGACAGGGGAGTCACTGAAGCTTTCTTT
TRBD1	NA	15	TRBJ2-3	TRBV14	CASSPQTGVTDTQYF	TGTGCCAGCAGCCCCCAGACAGGGGTGACAGATACGCAGTATTTT
NA	NA	12	TRBJ2-5	TRBV28	CASRGGSETQYF	TGTGCCAGCCGGGGAGGCTCAGAGACCCAGTACTTC
TRBD1	few	13	TRBJ1-4	TRBV5-5	CASSLRTGEKLFF	TGTGCCAGCAGCTTGAGGACAGGCGAAAAACTGTTTTTT
NA	NA	14	TRBJ1-2	TRBV9	CASSVGGLDYGYTF	TGTGCCAGCAGCGTAGGGGGGCTTGACTATGGCTACACCTTC
NA	NA	15	TRBJ2-7	TRBV10-2	CASRMTVRSSYEQYF	TGCGCCAGCAGGATGACAGTAAGGAGCTCCTACGAGCAGTACTTC
NA	NA	15	TRBJ2-5	TRBV30	CAWSEEIRGAETQYF	TGTGCCTGGAGTGAGGAGATAAGGGGCGCAGAGACCCAGTACTTC
TRBD1	NA	17	TRBJ2-5	TRBV5-4	CASSLARDRESDETQYF	TGTGCCAGCAGCTTGGCCCGGGACAGGGAGTCCGACGAGACCCAGTACTTC
NA	few	15	TRBJ1-3	TRBV5-1	CASSLDTASGNTIYF	TGCGCCAGCAGCTTGGACACAGCCTCTGGAAACACCATATATTTT
TRBD1	NA	14	TRBJ2-7	TRBV6-6	CASSVDREIVEQYF	TGTGCCAGCAGTGTCGACAGGGAGATCGTCGAGCAGTACTTC
NA	NA	13	TRBJ1-1	TRBV7-3	CASSLHMNTEAFF	TGTGCCAGCAGCTTACACATGAACACTGAAGCTTTCTTT
TRBD1	NA	19	TRBJ1-3	TRBV29-1	CSVEAQLSGQGSPGNTIYF	TGCAGCGTTGAAGCGCAATTGTCGGGACAGGGGAGCCCTGGAAACACCATATATTTT
NA	NA	16	TRBJ2-7	TRBV11-2	CASSSWGRESSYEQYF	TGTGCCAGCAGCTCGTGGGGCAGGGAAAGCTCCTACGAGCAGTACTTC
NA	NA	16	TRBJ1-1	TRBV4-2	CASSRMIGGAGTEAFF	TGTGCCAGCAGCCGCATGATCGGGGGTGCGGGCACTGAAGCTTTCTTT
NA	NA	15	TRBJ2-2	TRBV5-6	CASSLPQGATGELFF	TGTGCCAGCAGCTTGCCACAGGGTGCCACCGGGGAGCTGTTTTTT